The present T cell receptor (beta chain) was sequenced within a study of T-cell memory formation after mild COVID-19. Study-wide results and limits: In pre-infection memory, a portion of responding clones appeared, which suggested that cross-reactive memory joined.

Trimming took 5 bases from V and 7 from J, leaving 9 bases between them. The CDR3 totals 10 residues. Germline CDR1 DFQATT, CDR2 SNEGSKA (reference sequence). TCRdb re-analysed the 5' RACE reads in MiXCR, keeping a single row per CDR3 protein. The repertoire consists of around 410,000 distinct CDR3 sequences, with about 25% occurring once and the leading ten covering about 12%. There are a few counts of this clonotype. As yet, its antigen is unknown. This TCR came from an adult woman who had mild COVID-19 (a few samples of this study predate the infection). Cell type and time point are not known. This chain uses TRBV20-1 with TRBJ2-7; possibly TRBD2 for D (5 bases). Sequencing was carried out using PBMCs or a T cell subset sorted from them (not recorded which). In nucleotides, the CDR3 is TGCAGTGCTGACTATAGGGAGCAGTACTTC. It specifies CSADYREQYF.